What follows describes a single T cell receptor (beta chain). Its target is not known. Germline V gene lookup returns CDR1 KGHSH and CDR2 LQKENI. The CDR3 is made up of 17 amino acids. Trimming removed 3 bases at V and 0 bases at J, with 12 bases between. Here immunoSEQ multiplex PCR was the method, and the copy in TCRdb shows in-frame clones only, minus some. The sample lists some 30,000 clones, approximately 86% occurring once. This sample is drawn from a study of PD-L1 blockade in urothelial cancer. Study as a whole: Prior chemotherapy ranged from 0 to 3 regimens per patient. Among blood samples, the median T cell count was some 140,000.

Findings and limits, study-wide: It was durable-benefit patients whose tumor-associated blood clones expanded more at 3 weeks.

The clonotype comes from a man aged 45-60 years with urothelial cancer. The V and J genes are TRBV18 and TRBJ2-6; D gene unclear. The sample in question was PBMCs, obtained around atezolizumab (anti-PD-L1) treatment. In nucleotides, the CDR3 is TGTGCCAGCTCACCTTGGCAGGCTATCTCTGGGGCCAACGTCCTGACTTTC. This codes for CASSPWQAISGANVLTF.